This TCR beta chain was sequenced during a study of blood T cell repertoires in COVID-19. Study-level information: Spain, Italy and the United States supplied samples that represented acute and convalescent COVID-19. PBMCs, B-cell-depleted T cells, or T cells were the source of the cDNA or gDNA that made up the material.

Per the original methods: Estimation of nucleated cell counts relied on the amplification of reference gene primers. This table comes from immunoSEQ multiplex PCR, and its TCRdb copy is limited to in-frame clones, with some not included. V and J calls and clone size are given by that table; D and trimming were obtained from the DNA. The profile shows 170,000 or so clones, approximately 87% of them singletons. The germline V gene has CDR1 SGHVT and CDR2 SQSDAQ. There are 18 residues in the CDR3. V gave up 1 base and J gave up 5 bases, with 21 bases separating them. The sequence came from a woman between 18 and 29 years old who had recovered from COVID-19. V gene TRBV7-4 combines with J gene TRBJ2-1; D might be TRBD1 (5 bases). The sample consisted of peripheral blood. In nucleotides, the CDR3 is TGTGCCAGCAGCTTAGTAGTCGAAGGGGCCCCAGAAAACAATGAGCAGTTCTTC. This translates into CASSLVVEGAPENNEQFF.